The 20 T cell receptor beta chains below all came from one sample that was sequenced in a study of T cell responses to AZD1222 COVID-19 vaccine. The protocol was immunoSEQ multiplex PCR, while the TCRdb copy is restricted to in-frame clones and leaves out a portion. The repertoire consists of 150,000 or so clones, with over 80% occurring once and the leading ten covering around 2.8%. The sequencing used peripheral blood, collected on day 0 of MenACWY control vaccination. These receptor sequences come from an adult in good health.

The chain's CDR3 is CATSRGDFADGNTIYF. The CDR3 DNA reads as TGTGCCACCAGCAGAGGGGACTTCGCTGATGGAAACACCATATATTTT. The gene calls are TRBV15 and TRBJ1-3, with D perhaps matching TRBD1 (5 bases). The CDR3 consists of 16 residues. CDR1 is LNHNV and CDR2 is YYDKDF in the germline V gene (reference sequence). V lost 1 base to trimming and J lost 3 bases, with 13 bases between them. The variable domain in full, completed from reference TRBV15 and TRBJ1-3, reads DAMVIQNPRYQVTQFGKPVTLSCSQTLNHNVMYWYQQKSSQAPKLLFHYYDKDFNNEADTPDNFQSRRPNTSFCFLDIRSPGLGDTAMYLCATSRGDFADGNTIYFGEGSWLTVV.

This clone was detected only once. This chain connects TRBV5-1 to TRBJ2-7; D not certain. This CDR3 spans 12 amino acids. V lost 0 bases, J lost 4 bases, and 5 bases lay in between. The germline V gene encodes CDR1 SGHRS and CDR2 YFSETQ. The CDR3: CASSLVGYEQYF. CDR3 sequence (DNA): TGCGCCAGCAGCTTGGTGGGGTACGAGCAGTACTTC.

The rearrangement links TRBV5-1 to TRBJ2-2, with TRBD1 matching 8 bases. The CDR3 loop spans 16 amino acids. The junction had 11 bases not matched to a gene; V was cut back by 5 bases and J by 5 bases. Per germline, CDR1 SGHRS and CDR2 YFSETQ. The CDR3 region has the DNA TGCGCCAGCAGACCCGGACAGGGAAGAGGAACCGGGGAGCTGTTTTTT. Protein sequence: CASRPGQGRGTGELFF.

V and J are TRBV27 and TRBJ1-2; TRBD1 matches at 8 bases. J gave up 1 base and V 6 bases, and 4 bases lay outside the gene matches. The CDR3 totals 14 residues. Germline V lookup: CDR1 MNHEY, CDR2 SMNVEV (reference sequence). CDR3 sequence (DNA): TGTGCCAGCAGCGCAGGGGGCAATAACTATGGCTACACCTTC. Translated: CASSAGGNNYGYTF.

Only one count was recorded for this clone. The chain couples TRBV25-1 to TRBJ2-1, with 9 bases lining up with TRBD1. With 5 bases clipped from V and 5 bases from J, the junction kept 10 bases outside the gene matches. Germline V CDR1 and CDR2: MGHDK, SYGVNS. This CDR3 has 16 residues. CDR3 residues: CASSMPGQGPNNEQFF. Written as DNA, the CDR3 is TGTGCCAGCAGTATGCCGGGACAGGGTCCCAACAATGAGCAGTTCTTC.

This clone was observed once. The chain links TRBV12-3 or TRBV12-4 to TRBJ1-2; D is undetermined. Trimming shortened V by 6 bases and J by 8 bases, and 10 bases separated the two germline ends. The CDR3 sequence is 11 residues long. Here the CDR3 DNA reads TGTGCCAGCAGCTCCTTAGCGGGCTACACCTTC. It translates to CASSSLAGYTF.

This clone was seen only once. This sequence joins TRBV27 and TRBJ1-2; D is unresolved. V was trimmed by 3 bases and J by 2 bases, leaving 13 bases between them. Germline CDR1 reads MNHEY; CDR2 reads SMNVEV (reference sequence). This CDR3 has 15 residues. DNA for the CDR3: TGTGCCAGCAGTTTTCGAAGGAGCCAAAACTATGGCTACACCTTC. It specifies CASSFRRSQNYGYTF.

This clone was observed once. The V call is TRBV7-8, the J call TRBJ1-2; D is unclear. The CDR3 runs to 14 residues. With 1 base removed from V and 4 bases from J, the gap between germline ends came to 10 bases. The germline CDR1 and CDR2 sequences are SGHVS and FQNEAQ. DNA of the CDR3: TGTGCCAGCAGCTTAGGGGCAGACCTCTATGGCTACACCTTC. This sequence encodes CASSLGADLYGYTF.

V and J are TRBV5-1 and TRBJ2-1, with TRBD2 matching over 7 bases. V was clipped by 5 bases and J by 5 bases; unmatched bases: 7. Germline V gene lookup returns CDR1 SGHRS and CDR2 YFSETQ. This CDR3 is 14 amino acids long. Here the CDR3 DNA reads TGCGCCAGCAGTACGGGAGGTTTCGACAATGAGCAGTTCTTC. Translating gives CASSTGGFDNEQFF.

This sequence joins TRBV28 and TRBJ2-7; 8 bases fit TRBD2. The CDR3 is made up of 12 amino acids. Germline assignment: CDR1 MDHEN and CDR2 SYDVKM. The junction had 7 bases not matched to a gene; V was cut back by 10 bases and J by 5 bases. The CDR3: CATGRAVNEQYF. The DNA of the CDR3 is TGTGCCACCGGGAGGGCCGTAAACGAGCAGTACTTC.

CDR3 DNA sequence: TGTGCCAGCAGGGAAAACAGCTACGAGCAGTACTTC. This gives the protein CASRENSYEQYF. The V and J genes are TRBV12-3 or TRBV12-4 and TRBJ2-7; D not certain. V gave up 6 bases and J gave up 3 bases, with 9 bases separating them. The CDR3 is 12 amino acids.

This chain connects TRBV6-6 to TRBJ2-1; D may be TRBD2 (7 bases). Trimming pared 0 bases from V and 8 bases from J, leaving 17 bases between. This CDR3 comprises 16 residues. Germline lookup yields CDR1 MNHNY and CDR2 SVGAGI (reference sequence). CDR3 amino acids: CASSYSRGGENYEQFF. The CDR3 bases are TGTGCCAGCAGTTACTCGAGGGGGGGAGAGAACTATGAGCAGTTCTTC.

The J gene is TRBJ1-5, the V gene TRBV27, with D possibly TRBD1 on 6 matching bases. Trimming stripped 8 bases from V and 4 bases from J, with 15 bases between. The CDR3 is made up of 14 amino acids. From germline, CDR1 is MNHEY and CDR2 SMNVEV (reference sequence). The CDR3 DNA is TGTGCCAGCGGGGGGGGACACCGGAATCAGCCCCAGCATTTT. Encoded protein: CASGGGHRNQPQHF.

J is TRBJ2-1 and V is TRBV19, with TRBD2 matching over 7 bases. Germline assignment: CDR1 LNHDA and CDR2 SQIVND (reference sequence). The CDR3 consists of 14 residues. The V and J ends lost 6 bases and 2 bases, in that order; junction bases with no gene match: 4. CDR3 region: CASRSGTTYNEQFF. CDR3 bases: TGTGCCAGTAGATCCGGGACTACCTACAATGAGCAGTTCTTC.

V usage is TRBV9 and J usage is TRBJ2-7, with D possibly TRBD2 on 6 matching bases. The CDR3 covers 15 residues. CDR1 and CDR2 (germline): SGDLS, YYNGEE. The V end lost 1 base, the J end lost 6 bases, and 17 bases lay between the germline ends. CDR3 region: CASSVSGDLLREQYF. CDR3 coding DNA: TGTGCCAGCAGCGTATCGGGGGACCTCCTCCGCGAGCAGTACTTC.

For the CDR3, the DNA is TGTGCCAGCAGCCAACGCACTAGCGGGTTCACAGATACGCAGTATTTT. Encoded protein: CASSQRTSGFTDTQYF. The V gene is TRBV4-2, the J gene TRBJ2-3; 9 positions agree with TRBD2. The germline gives CDR1 LGHNA, CDR2 YNFKEQ. The CDR3 is made up of 16 amino acids. After removal of 2 bases from V and 2 bases from J, the junction contained 5 bases not matched to a gene.

This clone has a handful of counts. The V gene is TRBV10-3, the J gene TRBJ2-7, with 8 bases that match TRBD1. The germline V gene encodes CDR1 ENHRY and CDR2 SYGVKD. The CDR3 extends over 15 amino acids. Trimming cost V 2 bases and J 6 bases; bases outside gene matches: 9. CDR3 amino acids: CAISEPWTGMVEQYF. The CDR3 bases are TGTGCCATCAGTGAGCCGTGGACAGGGATGGTCGAGCAGTACTTC.

The CDR3 nucleotides are TGTGCCAGCAGTCTCACCCCGCTGACAGGCAATGAGCAGTTCTTC. It codes for CASSLTPLTGNEQFF. This chain connects TRBV27 to TRBJ2-1; D perhaps matches TRBD1 (6 bases). The CDR3 length is 15 residues. The V gene lost 5 bases and the J gene lost 6 bases, with 17 bases spanning the gap. Germline values: CDR1 MNHEY, CDR2 SMNVEV (reference sequence).

The CDR3 sequence: CASSPTGINTEAFF. The CDR3 nucleotides are TGTGCCAGCAGCCCGACAGGGATAAACACTGAAGCTTTCTTT. The chain is built from TRBV7-9 and TRBJ1-1; 7 positions agree with TRBD1. The CDR3 is 14 amino acids. The germline CDR1 and CDR2 sequences are SEHNR and FQNEAQ (reference sequence). Trimming took 5 bases from V and 2 from J; bases not matched to a gene: 5.

The CDR3 is CASSQEADSSYNEQFF. CDR3 coding DNA: TGTGCCAGCAGCCAAGAAGCGGACAGCTCCTACAATGAGCAGTTCTTC. This chain connects TRBV4-2 to TRBJ2-1, with D maybe TRBD1 (6 bases). Per germline, CDR1 LGHNA and CDR2 YNFKEQ. The CDR3 is made up of 16 amino acids. V was clipped by 0 bases and J by 0 bases, with 9 bases between them.